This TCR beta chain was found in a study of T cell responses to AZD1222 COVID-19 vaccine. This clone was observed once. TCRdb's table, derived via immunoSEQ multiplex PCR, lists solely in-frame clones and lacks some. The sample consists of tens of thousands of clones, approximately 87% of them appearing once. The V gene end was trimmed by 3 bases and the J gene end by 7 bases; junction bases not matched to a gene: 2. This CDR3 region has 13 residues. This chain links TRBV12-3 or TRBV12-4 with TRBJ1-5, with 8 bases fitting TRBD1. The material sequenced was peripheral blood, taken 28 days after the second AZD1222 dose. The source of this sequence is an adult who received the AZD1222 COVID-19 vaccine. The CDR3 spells CASSFYRGQPQHF. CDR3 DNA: TGTGCCAGCAGTTTCTACAGGGGGCAGCCCCAGCATTTT.